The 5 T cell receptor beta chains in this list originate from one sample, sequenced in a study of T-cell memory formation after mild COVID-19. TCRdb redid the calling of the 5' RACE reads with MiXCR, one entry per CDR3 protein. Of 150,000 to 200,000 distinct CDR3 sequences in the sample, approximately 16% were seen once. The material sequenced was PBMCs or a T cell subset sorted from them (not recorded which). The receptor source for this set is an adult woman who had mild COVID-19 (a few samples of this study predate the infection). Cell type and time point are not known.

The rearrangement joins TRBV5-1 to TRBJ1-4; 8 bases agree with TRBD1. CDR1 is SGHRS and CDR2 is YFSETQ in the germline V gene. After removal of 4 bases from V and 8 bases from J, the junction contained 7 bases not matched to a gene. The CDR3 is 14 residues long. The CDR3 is CASSRQGRTEKLFF. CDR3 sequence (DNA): TGCGCCAGCAGCCGACAGGGGAGGACGGAAAAACTGTTTTTT.

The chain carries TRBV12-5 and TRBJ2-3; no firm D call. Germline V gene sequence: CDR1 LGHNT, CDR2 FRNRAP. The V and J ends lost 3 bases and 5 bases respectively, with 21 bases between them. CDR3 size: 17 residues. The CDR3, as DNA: TGTGCTAGTGGTTTCTCCCGACGGTTTACAGACATAGATACGCAGTATTTT. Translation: CASGFSRRFTDIDTQYF.

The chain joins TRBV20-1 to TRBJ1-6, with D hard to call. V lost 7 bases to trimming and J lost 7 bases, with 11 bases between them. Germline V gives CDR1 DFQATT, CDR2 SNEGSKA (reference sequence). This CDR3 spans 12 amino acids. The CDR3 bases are TGCAGTGGCGTCACTGGCAATTCACCCCTCCACTTT. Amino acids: CSGVTGNSPLHF.

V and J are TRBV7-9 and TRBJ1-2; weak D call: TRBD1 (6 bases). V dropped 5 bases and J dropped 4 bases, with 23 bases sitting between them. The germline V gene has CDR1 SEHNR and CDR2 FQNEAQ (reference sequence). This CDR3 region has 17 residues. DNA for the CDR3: TGTGCCAGCAGCGTCCGGCTTCAGGGGCAGCAATCCTATGGCTACACCTTC. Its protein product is CASSVRLQGQQSYGYTF.

CDR3 coding DNA: TGTGCCAGCATCCCCCAGGGGGGCCCATTCGACGAGCAGTACTTC. The encoded protein is CASIPQGGPFDEQYF. This sequence joins TRBV12-3 or TRBV12-4 and TRBJ2-7; weak D call: TRBD1 (7 bases). With 7 bases removed from V and 5 bases from J, the gap between germline ends came to 21 bases. The CDR3 is made up of 15 amino acids.